The clone carrying this T cell receptor beta chain was counted ten times or more. V shed 0 bases, J shed 7 bases, and the junction held 2 bases outside the gene matches. CDR3 length equals 13 residues. From germline, CDR1 is MNHEY and CDR2 SVGAGI. There were TCR beta CDR3 regions amplified from RNA transcripts. The HTBI primer set served for first-round RT-PCR of the TCR CDR3. TCRdb re-called the multiplex PCR reads with MiXCR, one entry per CDR3 protein. The repertoire holds about 380,000 distinct CDR3 sequences, roughly 14% seen once, with roughly 20% in the top ten. The data belong to a study of T cells in Graves' hyperthyroidism and ophthalmopathy.

Source material: blood. This sequence joins TRBV6-5 and TRBJ1-1, with 7 bases lining up with TRBD1. This TCR derives from a man in his thirties or forties with Graves' hyperthyroidism that later progressed to Graves' ophthalmopathy. In DNA, the CDR3 is TGTGCCAGCAGTTACTCCAACAGGGGTGAAGCTTTCTTT. Residues: CASSYSNRGEAFF.